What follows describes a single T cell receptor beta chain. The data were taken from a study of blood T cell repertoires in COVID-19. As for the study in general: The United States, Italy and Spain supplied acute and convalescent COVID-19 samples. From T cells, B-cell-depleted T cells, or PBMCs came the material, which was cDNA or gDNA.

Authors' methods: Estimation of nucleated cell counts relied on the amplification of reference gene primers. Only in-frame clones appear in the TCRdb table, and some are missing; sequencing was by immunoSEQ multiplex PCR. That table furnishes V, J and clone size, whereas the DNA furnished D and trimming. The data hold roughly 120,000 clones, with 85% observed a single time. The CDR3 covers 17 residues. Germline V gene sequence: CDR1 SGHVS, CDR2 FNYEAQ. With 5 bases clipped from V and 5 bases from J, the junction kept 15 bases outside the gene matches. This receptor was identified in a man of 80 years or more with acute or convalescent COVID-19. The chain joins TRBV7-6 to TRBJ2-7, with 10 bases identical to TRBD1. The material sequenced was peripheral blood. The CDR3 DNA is TGTGCCAGCAGCCCCTACCCGCCGGGACAGGGGCTCGACGAGCAGTACTTC. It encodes CASSPYPPGQGLDEQYF.